This T cell receptor (beta chain) emerged from a study of T cells after yellow fever vaccination. Study-wide results and limits: Reappearance after the booster was seen for most primary-vaccination clones, at 96% CD4 and more than 80% CD8.

As for this clonotype: Its antigen is unidentified.

TCRdb ran MiXCR on the 5' RACE reads and lists one entry per CDR3 protein. The data hold about 210,000 distinct CDR3 sequences, with approximately 6.3% observed a single time. Trimming took 6 bases from V and 4 from J; bases not matched to a gene: 4. Germline CDR1 reads MNHEY; CDR2 reads SVGAGI. CDR3 length: 13 amino acids. The starting material was CD4+ T cells sorted from PBMCs, obtained on the day of the yellow fever booster vaccination. The chain combines TRBV6-5 with TRBJ1-2; 8 nucleotides agree with TRBD1. This clonotype was sampled from a man aged 30-40 years who received the YFV17D yellow fever vaccine. The CDR3 here is CASSPTGGYGYTF. The CDR3 DNA reads as TGTGCCAGCAGCCCTACAGGGGGCTATGGCTACACCTTC.